This T cell receptor beta chain was sequenced during a study of T cells in tuberculosis. For the study at large: PBMC were archived before or within 7 days of starting treatment. General study results and limits: Shorter CDR3-alpha in active tuberculosis partly drove smaller distances. GMM-specific TCRs were nearer to active tuberculosis alpha repertoires, suggesting expansion.

Trimming removed 8 bases from V and 6 bases from J; junction bases left unmatched: 6. The length of the CDR3 is 14 residues. Germline V gives CDR1 SNHLY, CDR2 FYNNEI. Time point defined: new active TB diagnosis, blood taken before or within 7 days of starting treatment. Each donor contributed 90,000 to 100,000 T cells on average, unsorted. As concerns this clone: Antigen: not known.

Only in-frame clones appear in the TCRdb table, and some are missing; sequencing was by immunoSEQ multiplex PCR. The sample comprises approximately 22,000 clones, approximately 86% of which are singletons, and under 15% rests with the top ten. Source: PBMCs, taken at tuberculosis diagnosis. This receptor was taken from an adult with tuberculosis. The chain recombines TRBV2 with TRBJ1-5, with 11 bases aligning to TRBD1. CDR3 coding DNA: TGTGCCAGCCTACGGACAGGGGGCAGTCAGCCCCAGCATTTT. The encoded protein is CASLRTGGSQPQHF.